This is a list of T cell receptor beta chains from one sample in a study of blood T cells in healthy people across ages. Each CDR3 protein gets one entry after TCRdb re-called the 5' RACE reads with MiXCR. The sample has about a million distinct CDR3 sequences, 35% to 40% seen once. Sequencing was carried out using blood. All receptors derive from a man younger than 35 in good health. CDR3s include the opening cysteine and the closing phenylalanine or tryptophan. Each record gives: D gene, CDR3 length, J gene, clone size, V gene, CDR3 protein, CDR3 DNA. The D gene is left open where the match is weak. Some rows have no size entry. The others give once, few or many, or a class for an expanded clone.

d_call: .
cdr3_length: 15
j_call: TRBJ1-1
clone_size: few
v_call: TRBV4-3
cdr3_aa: CASSQDGTANTEAFF
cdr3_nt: TGCGCCAGCAGCCAAGATGGGACGGCAAACACTGAAGCTTTCTTT

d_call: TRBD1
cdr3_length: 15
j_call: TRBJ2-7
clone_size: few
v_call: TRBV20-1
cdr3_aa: CSASMDRAPIYEQYF
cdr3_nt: TGCAGTGCTAGCATGGACAGGGCCCCTATCTACGAGCAGTACTTC

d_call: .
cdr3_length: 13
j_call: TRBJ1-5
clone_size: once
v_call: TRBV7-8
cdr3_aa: CASSLGAEQPQHF
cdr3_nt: TGTGCCAGCAGCTTAGGGGCGGAACAGCCCCAGCATTTT

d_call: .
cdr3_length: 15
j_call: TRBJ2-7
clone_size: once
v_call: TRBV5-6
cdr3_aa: CASSLASGSPYEQYF
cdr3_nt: TGTGCCAGCAGCTTGGCGTCGGGGTCACCCTACGAGCAGTACTTC

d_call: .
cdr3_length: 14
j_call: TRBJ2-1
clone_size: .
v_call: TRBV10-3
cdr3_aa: CAIRARQLRNEQFF
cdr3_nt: TGTGCCATCCGGGCTAGACAGCTTAGGAATGAGCAGTTCTTC

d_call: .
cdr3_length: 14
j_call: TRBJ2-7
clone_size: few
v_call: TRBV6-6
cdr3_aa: CASRQIRETYEQYF
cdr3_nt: TGTGCCAGCAGACAAATCCGGGAGACCTACGAGCAGTACTTC

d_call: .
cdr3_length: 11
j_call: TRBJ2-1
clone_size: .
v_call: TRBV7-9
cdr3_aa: CASSLHYEQFF
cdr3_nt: TGTGCCAGCAGCTTGCACTACGAGCAGTTCTTC

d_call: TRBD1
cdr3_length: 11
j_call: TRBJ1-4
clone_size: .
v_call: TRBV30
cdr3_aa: CAWMGQEKLFF
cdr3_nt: TGTGCCTGGATGGGACAGGAAAAACTGTTTTTT

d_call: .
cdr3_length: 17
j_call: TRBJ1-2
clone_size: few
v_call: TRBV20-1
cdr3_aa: CSARVDIWGDPNYGYTF
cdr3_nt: TGCAGTGCTAGAGTTGACATCTGGGGCGACCCTAACTATGGCTACACCTTC

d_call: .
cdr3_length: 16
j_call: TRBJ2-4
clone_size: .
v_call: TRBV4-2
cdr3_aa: CASSQEAGLAKNIQYF
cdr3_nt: TGTGCCAGCAGCCAAGAGGCTGGCCTAGCCAAAAACATTCAGTACTTC

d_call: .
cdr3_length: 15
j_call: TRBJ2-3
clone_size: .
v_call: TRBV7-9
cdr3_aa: CASTQQSIGTDTQYF
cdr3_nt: TGTGCCAGCACCCAGCAGAGCATTGGCACAGATACGCAGTATTTT

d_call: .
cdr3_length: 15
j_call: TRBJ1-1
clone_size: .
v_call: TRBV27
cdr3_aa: CASTPIGQTNTEAFF
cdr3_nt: TGTGCCAGCACCCCTATAGGGCAGACGAACACTGAAGCTTTCTTT

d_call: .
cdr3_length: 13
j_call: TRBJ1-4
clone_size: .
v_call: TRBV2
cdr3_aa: CASSGNTNEKLFF
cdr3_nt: TGTGCCAGCAGTGGGAATACTAATGAAAAACTGTTTTTT

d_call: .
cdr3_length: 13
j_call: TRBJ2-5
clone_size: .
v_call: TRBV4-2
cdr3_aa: CASSQAIGETQYF
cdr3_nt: TGTGCCAGCAGCCAAGCGATTGGAGAGACCCAGTACTTC

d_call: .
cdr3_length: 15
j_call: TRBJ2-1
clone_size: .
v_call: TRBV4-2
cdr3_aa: CASSQDPGGYSEQFF
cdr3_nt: TGTGCCAGCAGCCAAGATCCGGGCGGGTACAGTGAGCAGTTCTTC

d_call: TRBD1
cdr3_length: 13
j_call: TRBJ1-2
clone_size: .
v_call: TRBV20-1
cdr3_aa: CSARDLGQDGYTF
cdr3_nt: TGCAGTGCTAGAGATCTTGGACAGGATGGCTACACCTTC

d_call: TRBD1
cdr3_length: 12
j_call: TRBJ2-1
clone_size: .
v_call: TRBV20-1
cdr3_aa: CSAADRGWEQFF
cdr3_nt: TGCAGTGCTGCCGACAGGGGTTGGGAGCAGTTCTTC

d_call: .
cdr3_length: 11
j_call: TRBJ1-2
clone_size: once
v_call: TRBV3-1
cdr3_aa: CASSQDYDHTF
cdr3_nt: TGTGCCAGCAGCCAAGATTATGACCACACCTTC

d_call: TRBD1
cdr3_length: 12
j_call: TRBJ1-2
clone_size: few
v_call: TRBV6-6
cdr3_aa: CASRDREYGYTF
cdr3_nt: TGTGCCAGCAGAGACAGGGAGTATGGCTACACCTTC

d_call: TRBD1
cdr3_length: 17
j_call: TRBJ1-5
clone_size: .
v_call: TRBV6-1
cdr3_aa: CASSDRFGTGGNQPQHF
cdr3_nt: TGTGCCAGCAGTGACAGATTCGGGACAGGGGGGAATCAGCCCCAGCATTTT

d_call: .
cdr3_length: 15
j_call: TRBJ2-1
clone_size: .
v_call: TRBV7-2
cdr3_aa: CASSYTGFGSNEQFF
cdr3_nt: TGTGCCAGCAGCTATACAGGGTTTGGAAGCAATGAGCAGTTCTTC

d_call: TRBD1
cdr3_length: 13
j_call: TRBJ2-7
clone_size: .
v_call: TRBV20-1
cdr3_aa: CSAVGQSSDEQYF
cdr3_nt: TGCAGTGCTGTGGGACAGAGCTCCGACGAGCAGTACTTC

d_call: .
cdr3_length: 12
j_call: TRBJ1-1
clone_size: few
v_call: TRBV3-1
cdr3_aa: CASSQPDREAFF
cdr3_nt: TGTGCCAGCAGCCAACCAGACAGAGAAGCTTTCTTT

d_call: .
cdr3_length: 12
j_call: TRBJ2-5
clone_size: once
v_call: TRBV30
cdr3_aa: CAWRTWEETQYF
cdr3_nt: TGTGCCTGGAGGACCTGGGAGGAGACCCAGTACTTC

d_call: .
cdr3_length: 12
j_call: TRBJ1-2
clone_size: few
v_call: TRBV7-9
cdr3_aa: CASSQVGVGYTF
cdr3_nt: TGTGCCAGCAGTCAAGTGGGGGTTGGCTACACCTTC

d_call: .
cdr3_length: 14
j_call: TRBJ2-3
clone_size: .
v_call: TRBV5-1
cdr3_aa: CASSLGFGEDTQYF
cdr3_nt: TGCGCCAGCAGCTTAGGGTTTGGGGAAGATACGCAGTATTTT

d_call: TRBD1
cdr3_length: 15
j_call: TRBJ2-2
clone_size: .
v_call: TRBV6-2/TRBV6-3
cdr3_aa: CASTGQGARNGELFF
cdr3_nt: TGTGCCAGCACCGGACAGGGGGCGAGGAACGGGGAGCTGTTTTTT

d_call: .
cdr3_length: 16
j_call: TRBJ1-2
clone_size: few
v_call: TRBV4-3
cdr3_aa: CASSQDHEGLTYGYTF
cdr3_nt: TGCGCCAGCAGCCAAGATCACGAGGGGTTAACCTATGGCTACACCTTC

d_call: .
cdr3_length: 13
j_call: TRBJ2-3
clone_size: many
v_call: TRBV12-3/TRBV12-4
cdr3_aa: CASSPSPDGTQYF
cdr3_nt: TGTGCCAGCAGTCCCTCCCCGGATGGTACGCAGTATTTT

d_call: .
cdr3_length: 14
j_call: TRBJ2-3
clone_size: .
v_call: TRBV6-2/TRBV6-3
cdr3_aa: CASTPGEVEDTQYF
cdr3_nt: TGTGCCAGCACCCCAGGGGAAGTGGAAGATACGCAGTATTTT

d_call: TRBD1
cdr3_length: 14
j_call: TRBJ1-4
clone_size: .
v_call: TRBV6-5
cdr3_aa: CASSRDRGYEKLFF
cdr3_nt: TGTGCCAGCAGTAGGGACAGGGGTTACGAAAAACTGTTTTTT

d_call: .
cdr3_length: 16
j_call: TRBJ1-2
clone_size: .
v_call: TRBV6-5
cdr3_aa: CASSLDILGGNYGYTF
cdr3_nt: TGTGCCAGCAGCCTCGACATACTCGGCGGTAACTATGGCTACACCTTC